This is a list of T cell receptor beta chains from one sample in a study of CD8+CD57+ T cells in acquired aplastic anemia. In TCRdb, the reads were re-called with MiXCR into one record per CDR3 protein. The sample consists of about 120,000 distinct CDR3 sequences, approximately 50% of them appearing once. Sequencing used sorted CD4+, CD8+, or CD8+CD57+ T cells (not recorded which) from PBMCs. The receptors come from a human donor with aplastic anemia. The CDR3 runs from the conserved cysteine through the conserved F or W. Fields, in order: D gene, V gene, J gene, CDR3 protein. A D gene is named only where the DNA matches it firmly.

-,TRBV10-1,TRBJ1-5,CASSAMWGRISNQPQHF
-,TRBV2,TRBJ2-3,CASSGYTQYF
TRBD1,TRBV10-2,TRBJ2-7,CAGILDRASSYEQYF
-,TRBV5-1,TRBJ1-3,CASSLGVGGNTIYF
-,TRBV15,TRBJ2-3,CATSRVLTDTQYF
-,TRBV19,TRBJ2-7,CASSIDTRTVNEQYF
-,TRBV20-1,TRBJ2-3,CSAQSGTTDTQYF
TRBD1,TRBV10-3,TRBJ2-7,CASSATGRRRPHEQYF
-,TRBV9,TRBJ2-5,CASSWRQGGETQYF
-,TRBV5-6,TRBJ2-7,CASSSQLGGMTYEQYF
TRBD1,TRBV12-3/TRBV12-4,TRBJ2-2,CASSLGTGRGTGELFF
-,TRBV6-2/TRBV6-3,TRBJ1-1,CASSYPAGTEPEGNTEAFF
TRBD2,TRBV6-1,TRBJ2-3,CASSLGLAGFTDTQYF
-,TRBV5-4,TRBJ2-3,CASSFGRNTQYF
-,TRBV19,TRBJ1-1,CASSGRGDGTEAFF
-,TRBV15,TRBJ1-1,CATSRDGNEAFF
TRBD1,TRBV10-3,TRBJ1-2,CAISELGTGTSGGYTF
-,TRBV2,TRBJ2-2,CASLISSLTGELFF
-,TRBV6-1,TRBJ2-6,CASRGRPSGANVLTF
-,TRBV29-1,TRBJ2-7,CSVRFGHEQYF
TRBD1,TRBV3-1,TRBJ2-3,CASNQDRGLADTQYF
-,TRBV2,TRBJ1-1,CASVLGNTEAFF
TRBD1,TRBV6-5,TRBJ1-1,CASSWGTGGVTEAFF
-,TRBV19,TRBJ1-5,CASNPTEYSNQPQHF
TRBD2,TRBV29-1,TRBJ2-5,CSVTGLAGVETQYF
-,TRBV4-1,TRBJ2-1,CASSQAGHNEQFF
-,TRBV2,TRBJ2-2,CASRSSDPGGELFF
-,TRBV20-1,TRBJ1-2,CSAPGYTF
-,TRBV5-4,TRBJ1-2,CASSFQYLWNGYTF
TRBD1,TRBV20-1,TRBJ2-7,CSARDGTGPSYEQYF
-,TRBV10-3,TRBJ1-2,CAISEEQVQYGYTF
-,TRBV7-4,TRBJ1-1,CASSSQLNTEAFF
TRBD2,TRBV7-8,TRBJ2-5,CASRNADGLAGAIVTQYF
-,TRBV10-1,TRBJ2-3,CASSVGGITDTQYF
-,TRBV5-4,TRBJ1-6,CASSRGEASSPLHF
-,TRBV7-7,TRBJ2-7,CASSLATKNYEQYF
-,TRBV15,TRBJ1-1,CATTIGSLNTEAFF
TRBD1,TRBV29-1,TRBJ2-2,CSVLDRATGELFF
-,TRBV24-1,TRBJ2-1,CATTQSDEQFF
-,TRBV10-3,TRBJ1-1,CAISESGSPRTEAFF
-,TRBV18,TRBJ2-5,CASSSEETQYF
-,TRBV9,TRBJ2-2,CASSVWDGELFF